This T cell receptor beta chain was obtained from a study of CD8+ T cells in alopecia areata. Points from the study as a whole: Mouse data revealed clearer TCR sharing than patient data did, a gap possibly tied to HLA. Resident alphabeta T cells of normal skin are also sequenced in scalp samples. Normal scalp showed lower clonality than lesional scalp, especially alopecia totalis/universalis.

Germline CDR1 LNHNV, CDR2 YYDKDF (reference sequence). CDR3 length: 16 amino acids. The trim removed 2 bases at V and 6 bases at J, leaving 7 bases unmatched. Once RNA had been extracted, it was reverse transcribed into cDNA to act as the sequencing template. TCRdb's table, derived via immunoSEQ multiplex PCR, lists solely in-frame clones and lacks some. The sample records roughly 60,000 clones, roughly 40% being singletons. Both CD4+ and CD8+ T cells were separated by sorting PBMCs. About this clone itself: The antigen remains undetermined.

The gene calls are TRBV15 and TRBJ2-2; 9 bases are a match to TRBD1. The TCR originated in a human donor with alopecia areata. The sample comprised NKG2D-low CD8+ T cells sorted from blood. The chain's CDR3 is CATSRPGQGNPGELFF. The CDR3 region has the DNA TGTGCCACCAGCAGACCGGGACAGGGTAACCCCGGGGAGCTGTTTTTT.